These 5 T cell receptor beta chains were all obtained from the same sample, sequenced in a study of breast tumors, draining lymph nodes, adjacent tissues. Axillary draining lymph nodes of breast cancer patients supplied the node samples. TCRdb re-analysed the multiplex PCR reads in MiXCR, keeping a single row per CDR3 protein. The sample carries 150,000 to 200,000 distinct CDR3 sequences, approximately 33% recorded once. Sample: axillary lymph node tissue. The receptors originated from a female donor with breast cancer. Some clones in this sample may be carry-over from other donors' samples.

The chain couples TRBV20-1 to TRBJ2-3; 13 bases agree with TRBD2. This CDR3 spans 15 amino acids. Germline CDR1 is DFQATT and CDR2 is SNEGSKA (reference sequence). Trimming cost V 5 bases and J 11 bases; bases outside gene matches: 13. CDR3 coding DNA: TGCAGTGCTCTGACTAGCGGGAGGTCCGACAGTGAGCAGTATTTT. Its protein is CSALTSGRSDSEQYF.

On this clonotype itself: A much larger clone is a single base away; this may be a read error. The chain links TRBV5-1 to TRBJ1-4; no clear D. CDR1 and CDR2 (germline): SGHRS, YFSETQ. This CDR3 comprises 13 residues. The CDR3 DNA sequence: TGCGCCAGCAGCTCAGATCCTAATGAAAACCTGTTTTTT. Encoded protein: CASSSDPNENLFF.

This clonotype was seen repeatedly, ten times or more. This chain connects TRBV25-1 to TRBJ1-2; TRBD1 aligns across 7 bases. The germline V gene encodes CDR1 MGHDK and CDR2 SYGVNS. V gave up 5 bases and J gave up 10 bases; unmatched junction bases: 4. The CDR3 is 11 residues long. The CDR3 DNA reads TGTGCCAGCAGTAGAACAGGGGACTACACCTTC. Residues: CASSRTGDYTF.

With respect to this clonotype: This may come from a read error, since a much larger clone is one base off. This is likely a read error, given that the CDR3 carries no conserved phenylalanine or tryptophan at its end. The chain employs TRBV19 and TRBJ2-5; 8 bases match TRBD1. CDR1 and CDR2 from the germline V gene are LNHDA and SQIVND (reference sequence). After removal of 5 bases from V and 3 bases from J, the junction contained 11 bases not matched to a gene. CDR3 length: 16 residues. This CDR3 is CASSGEWTGWKETQYS. The CDR3 coding sequence is TGTGCCAGTAGTGGAGAGTGGACAGGGTGGAAAGAGACCCAGTACTCC.

Comments on this clonotype: A much larger clone lies one base from this, so it may be a read error. This rearrangement joins TRBV20-1 to TRBJ2-7, with D possibly TRBD2 on 5 matching bases. Germline CDR1 is DFQATT and CDR2 is SNEGSKA (reference sequence). Trimming stripped 2 bases from V and 6 bases from J, with 17 bases between. This CDR3 contains 14 residues. CDR3 protein: CSARRSLAPTEQYF. In nucleotides, the CDR3 is TGCAGTGCTAGACGGTCCCTAGCTCCCACCGAGCAGTACTTC.